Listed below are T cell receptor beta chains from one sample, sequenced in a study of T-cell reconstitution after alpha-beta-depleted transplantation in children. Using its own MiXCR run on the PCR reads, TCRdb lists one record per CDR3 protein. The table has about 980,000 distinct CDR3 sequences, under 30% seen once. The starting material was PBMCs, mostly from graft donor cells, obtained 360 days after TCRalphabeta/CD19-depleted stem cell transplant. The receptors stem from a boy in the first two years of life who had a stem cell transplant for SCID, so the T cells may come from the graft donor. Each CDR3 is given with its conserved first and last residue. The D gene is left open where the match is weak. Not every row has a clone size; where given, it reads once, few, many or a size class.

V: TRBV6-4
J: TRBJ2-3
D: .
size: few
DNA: TGTGCCAGCAGTGTGGCGTACAACACAGATACGCAGTATTTT
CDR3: CASSVAYNTDTQYF

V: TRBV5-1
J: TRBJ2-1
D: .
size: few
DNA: TGCGCCAGCAGCGAGACAGCTTACAATGAGCAGTTCTTC
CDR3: CASSETAYNEQFF

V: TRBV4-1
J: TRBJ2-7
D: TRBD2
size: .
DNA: TGCGCCAGCAGTCACACCGCCGGGAGGTACTACGAGCAGTACTTC
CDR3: CASSHTAGRYYEQYF

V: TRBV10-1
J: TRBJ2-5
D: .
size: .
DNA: TGCGCCAGCAGTGAGGACGGGGAGACCCAGTACTTC
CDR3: CASSEDGETQYF

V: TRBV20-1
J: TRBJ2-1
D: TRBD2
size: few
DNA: TGCAGTGCTAGAGATAATAGCGGGGGGATATCCTACAATGAGCAGTTCTTC
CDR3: CSARDNSGGISYNEQFF

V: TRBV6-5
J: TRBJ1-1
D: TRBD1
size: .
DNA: TGTGCCAGCAGTTACTCCTGGACAGGGAACACTGAAGCTTTCTTT
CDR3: CASSYSWTGNTEAFF

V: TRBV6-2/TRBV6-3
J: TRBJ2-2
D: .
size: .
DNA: TGTGCCAGCAGTCCCGTGGGGCAGGGGACGTTCACTAACACCGGGGAGCTGTTTTTT
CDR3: CASSPVGQGTFTNTGELFF

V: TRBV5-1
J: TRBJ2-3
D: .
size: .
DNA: TGCGCCAGCAGCTTCTCTCTAGTGCCGACCACAGATACGCAGTATTTT
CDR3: CASSFSLVPTTDTQYF

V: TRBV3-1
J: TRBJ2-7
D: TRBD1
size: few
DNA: TGTGCCAGCAGCCGCGGGACAGGGAAAGGCGCCTACGAGCAGTACTTC
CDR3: CASSRGTGKGAYEQYF

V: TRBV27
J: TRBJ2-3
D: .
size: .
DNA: TGTGCCAGCGGCCCATACGTGAAGGCTACAGATACGCAGTATTTT
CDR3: CASGPYVKATDTQYF

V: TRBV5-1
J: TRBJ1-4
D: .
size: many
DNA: TGCGCCAGCAGCTTTACTTCAACTAATGAAAAACTGTTTTTT
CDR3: CASSFTSTNEKLFF

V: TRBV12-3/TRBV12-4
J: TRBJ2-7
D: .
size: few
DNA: TGTGCCAGCAGTCCTCTCAGGGGTCGAGACTCCTACGAGCAGTACTTC
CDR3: CASSPLRGRDSYEQYF

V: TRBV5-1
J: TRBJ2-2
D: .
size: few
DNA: TGCGCCAGCAGCTTGTTTAGCGCGAACACCGGGGAGCTGTTTTTT
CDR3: CASSLFSANTGELFF

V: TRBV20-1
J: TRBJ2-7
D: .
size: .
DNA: TGCAGTGCTAGCCCAGGCGAGGACGAGCAGTACTTC
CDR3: CSASPGEDEQYF

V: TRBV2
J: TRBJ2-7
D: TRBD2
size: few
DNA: TGTGCCAGCAGTGAAGAGGGACTAGACTACGAGCAGTACTTC
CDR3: CASSEEGLDYEQYF

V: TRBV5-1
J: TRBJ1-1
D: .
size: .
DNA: TGCGCCAGCAGATCCTTGGTGGGCACTGAAGCTTTCTTT
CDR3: CASRSLVGTEAFF

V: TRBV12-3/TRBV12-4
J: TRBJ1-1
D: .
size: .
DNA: TGTGCCAGCACCCTTGGGACGGAGAACACTGAAGCTTTCTTT
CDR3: CASTLGTENTEAFF

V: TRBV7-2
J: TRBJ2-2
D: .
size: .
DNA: TGTGCCAGCAGCTTAGCGGGGGCCATGTCGAACACCGGGGAGCTGTTTTTT
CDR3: CASSLAGAMSNTGELFF

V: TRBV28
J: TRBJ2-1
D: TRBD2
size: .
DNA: TGTGCCAGCAGTTTACCCAGCGGGGGGGCCTTAGAGCAGTTCTTC
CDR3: CASSLPSGGALEQFF

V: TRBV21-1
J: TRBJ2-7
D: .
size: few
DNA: TGTGCCAGCAGCAACTGGACAGGGCTCCTCTCCTACGAGCAGTACTTC
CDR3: CASSNWTGLLSYEQYF

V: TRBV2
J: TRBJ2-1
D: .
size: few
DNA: TGTGCCAGCAGTGGGTCCCTGACAGGTGGCAATGAGCAGTTCTTC
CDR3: CASSGSLTGGNEQFF

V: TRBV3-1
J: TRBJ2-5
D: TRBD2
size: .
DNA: TGTGCCAGCAGCACACGGACTAGCGGGGTGAAAGAGACCCAGTACTTC
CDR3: CASSTRTSGVKETQYF

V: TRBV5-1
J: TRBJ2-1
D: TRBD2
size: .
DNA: TGCGCCAGCAGCTTTGTCGCGGGGGTGGAGCAGTTCTTC
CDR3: CASSFVAGVEQFF

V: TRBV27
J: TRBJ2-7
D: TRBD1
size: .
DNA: TGTGCCAGCAGTTTAGACAGGGAATTTTTCTACGAGCAGTACTTC
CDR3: CASSLDREFFYEQYF

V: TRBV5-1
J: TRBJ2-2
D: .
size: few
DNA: TGCGCCAGCAGCCCCAAAGCGGGGAACACCGGGGAGCTGTTTTTT
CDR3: CASSPKAGNTGELFF

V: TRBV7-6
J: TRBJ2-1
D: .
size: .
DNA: TGTGCCAGCAGCTTATGGGGCGGGGGCACCTACAATGAGCAGTTCTTC
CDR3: CASSLWGGGTYNEQFF

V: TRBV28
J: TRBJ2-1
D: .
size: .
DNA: TGTGCCAGCAGCCTGAACTTGGGGGCTAGTGAGCAGTTCTTC
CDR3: CASSLNLGASEQFF

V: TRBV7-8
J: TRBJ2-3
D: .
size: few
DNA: TGTGCCAGCAGCTTTCGGGGGATGACTAGCACAGATACGCAGTATTTT
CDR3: CASSFRGMTSTDTQYF

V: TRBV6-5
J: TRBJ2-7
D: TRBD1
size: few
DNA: TGTGCCAGCAGTTACCAGGGGGCGAGCTCCTACGAGCAGTACTTC
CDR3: CASSYQGASSYEQYF

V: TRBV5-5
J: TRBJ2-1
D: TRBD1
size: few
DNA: TGTGCCAGCAGCTTTCCGACAGGGTCGTACGATGAGCAGTTCTTC
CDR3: CASSFPTGSYDEQFF